A selection of T cell receptor beta chains follows, all from one sample in a study of memory B cells and T cells in multiple sclerosis. These receptors have no known antigen. The assay was immunoSEQ multiplex PCR, and TCRdb's table has in-frame clones only and misses some. The sample lists 30,000 or so clones, more than 70% seen once, with less than 3.5% in the top ten. Sequencing was carried out using PBMCs from blood kept in culture. The receptor set was obtained from a human donor with multiple sclerosis. The CDR3 runs from the conserved cysteine through the conserved F or W. Each record gives: J gene, V gene, CDR3 protein.

TRBJ2-6 | TRBV19 | CASSKWVGANVLTF
TRBJ1-1 | TRBV14 | CASSPQVWNTEAFF
TRBJ1-5 | TRBV19 | CASARSPPGQGLVGPQHF
TRBJ1-2 | TRBV7-9 | CASAQAGKYGYTF
TRBJ1-2 | TRBV30 | CAWTPANYGYTF
TRBJ2-2 | TRBV7-6 | CASSLVRGTGELFF
TRBJ2-3 | TRBV7-2 | CASSYLAGGADTQYF
TRBJ1-3 | TRBV16 | CASSQSTSLDTIYF
TRBJ1-6 | TRBV28 | CASRETGSYNSPLHF
TRBJ2-5 | TRBV6-1 | CASSDELLAGGLRETQYF
TRBJ1-1 | TRBV6-1 | CASSEYGGQMNTEAFF
TRBJ2-2 | TRBV7-9 | CASRKTSGLTGELFF
TRBJ2-7 | TRBV5-1 | CASSFTGQVYEQYF
TRBJ1-1 | TRBV29-1 | CSVKTANTEAFF
TRBJ1-5 | TRBV5-5 | CASSLTGGNNQPQHF
TRBJ2-4 | TRBV27 | CASSFFRPGAILAKNIQYF
TRBJ2-1 | TRBV6-5 | CASSGTGLASEQFF
NA | TRBV10-1 | CASPEGGGYEQYF
TRBJ1-2 | TRBV6-6 | CASSYGGWSGYGYTF